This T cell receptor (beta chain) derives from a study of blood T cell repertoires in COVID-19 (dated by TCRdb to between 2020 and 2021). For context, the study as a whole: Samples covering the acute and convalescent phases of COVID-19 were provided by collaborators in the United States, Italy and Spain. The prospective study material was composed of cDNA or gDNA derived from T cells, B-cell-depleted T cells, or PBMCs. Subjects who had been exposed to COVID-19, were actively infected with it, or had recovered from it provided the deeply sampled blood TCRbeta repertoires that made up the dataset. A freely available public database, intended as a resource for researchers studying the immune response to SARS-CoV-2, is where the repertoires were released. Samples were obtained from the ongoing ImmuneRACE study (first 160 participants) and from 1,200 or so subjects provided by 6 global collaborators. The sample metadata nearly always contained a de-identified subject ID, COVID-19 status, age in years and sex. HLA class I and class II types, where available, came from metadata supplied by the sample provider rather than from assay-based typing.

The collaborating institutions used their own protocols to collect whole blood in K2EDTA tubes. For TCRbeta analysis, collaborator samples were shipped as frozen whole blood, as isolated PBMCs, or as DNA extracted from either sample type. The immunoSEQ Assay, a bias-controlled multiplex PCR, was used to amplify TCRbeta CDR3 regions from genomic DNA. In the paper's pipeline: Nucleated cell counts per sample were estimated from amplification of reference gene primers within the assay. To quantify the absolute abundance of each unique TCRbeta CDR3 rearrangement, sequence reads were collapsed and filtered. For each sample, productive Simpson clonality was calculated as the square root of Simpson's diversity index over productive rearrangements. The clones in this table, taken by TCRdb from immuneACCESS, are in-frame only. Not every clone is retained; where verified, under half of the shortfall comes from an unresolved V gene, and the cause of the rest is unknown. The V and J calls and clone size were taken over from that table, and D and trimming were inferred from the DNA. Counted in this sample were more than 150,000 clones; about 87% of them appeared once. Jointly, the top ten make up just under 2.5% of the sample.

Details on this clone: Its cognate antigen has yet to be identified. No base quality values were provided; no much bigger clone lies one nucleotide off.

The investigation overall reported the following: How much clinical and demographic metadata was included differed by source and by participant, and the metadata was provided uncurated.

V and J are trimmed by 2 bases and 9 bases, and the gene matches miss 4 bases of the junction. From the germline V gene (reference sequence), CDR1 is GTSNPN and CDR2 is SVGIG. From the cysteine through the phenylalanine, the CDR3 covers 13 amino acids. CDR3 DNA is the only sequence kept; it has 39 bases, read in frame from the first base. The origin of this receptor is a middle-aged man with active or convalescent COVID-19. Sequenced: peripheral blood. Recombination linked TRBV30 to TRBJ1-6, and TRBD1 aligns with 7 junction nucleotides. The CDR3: CAWSRGTASPLHF. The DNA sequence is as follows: TGTGCCTGGAGTCGAGGGACAGCTTCACCCCTCCACTTT.